Listed here are 28 T cell receptor beta chains from one sample, sequenced in a study of blood T cells in healthy people across ages. A second about 7 to 12 cycle PCR used barcoded and J-beta primers. TCRdb fed the 5' RACE reads into MiXCR, producing one record per CDR3 protein. The repertoire has some 1,000,000 distinct CDR3 sequences, roughly a quarter of them found once; the top ten carry approximately 0.75%. These same data were also listed under a study on T cells of mothers and their children.

Sequenced: blood. These TCRs come from a girl aged 2-9 years in good health.

This clonotype was seen a handful of times. The gene calls are TRBV29-1 and TRBJ2-1; 11 bases align to TRBD2. CDR3 length equals 16 residues. The germline V gene encodes CDR1 SQVTM and CDR2 ANQGSEA. V dropped 4 bases and J dropped 7; count of bases not matched to a gene: 12. The DNA for the CDR3 is TGCAGCGTTGTATTAATCTCGGGACTAGCGGTGAATGAGCAGTTCTTC. Its translation is CSVVLISGLAVNEQFF.

This clonotype occurred a few times. V gene TRBV7-2 combines with J gene TRBJ2-5, with D perhaps assigned TRBD1 or TRBD2 (5 bases each). Trimming took off 3 bases at V and 6 bases at J, with 11 bases between the two ends. This CDR3 has 13 residues. Germline V gene data show CDR1 as SGHTA and CDR2 as FQGNSA. CDR3 bases: TGTGCCAGCAGCTTCGGGGCGGCGAAGACCCAGTACTTC. The encoded protein is CASSFGAAKTQYF.

This clonotype came up a few times. V and J are TRBV27 and TRBJ2-2, with D perhaps TRBD2 (6 bases). Germline lookup yields CDR1 MNHEY and CDR2 SMNVEV (reference sequence). The CDR3 has 13 amino acids. Trimming cost V 8 bases and J 7 bases, with 14 bases left between them. The DNA for the CDR3 is TGTGCCAGCGGTGGGGGGATGAGCGGGGAGCTGTTTTTT. This codes for CASGGGMSGELFF.

This clonotype was observed a few times. The rearrangement uses TRBV2 and TRBJ2-7; D gene ambiguous. This CDR3 has 15 amino acids. From germline, CDR1 is SNHLY and CDR2 FYNNEI. The V end was cut by 7 bases, the J end by 0 bases, with 16 bases between. In DNA, the CDR3 is TGTGCCAGCATCGCTCGACAAATTTCCTCCTACGAGCAGTACTTC. It specifies CASIARQISSYEQYF.

The chain is built from TRBV6-2 or TRBV6-3 and TRBJ2-7; unclear D gene. The CDR3 consists of 15 residues. The germline V gene encodes CDR1 MNHEY and CDR2 SVGEGT. Trimming took off 6 bases at V and 1 base at J, with 16 bases between the two ends. The CDR3 region has the DNA TGTGCCAGCAGCCCCGTTGAAGCTGGTTCCTACGAGCAGTACTTC. Protein sequence: CASSPVEAGSYEQYF.

The chain has TRBV12-3 or TRBV12-4 and TRBJ1-5; D remains ambiguous. CDR3 length equals 15 residues. The V end was cut by 2 bases, the J end by 6 bases, with 14 bases between. For the CDR3, the DNA is TGTGCCAGCAGTTTATACGCCGAGGGTAGTCAGCCCCAGCATTTT. Its protein is CASSLYAEGSQPQHF.

This clonotype was seen more than once but under ten times. The chain carries TRBV11-2 and TRBJ2-5; 8 bases agree with TRBD1. The CDR3 runs to 15 residues. Per the germline V gene, CDR1 is SGHAT and CDR2 is FQNNGV. V was pared by 1 base and J by 5 bases, with 6 bases of the junction left unmatched. CDR3 nucleotide sequence: TGTGCCAGCAGCTTAGGATCAGGGGGCGTGGAGACCCAGTACTTC. It encodes CASSLGSGGVETQYF.

The rearrangement uses TRBV12-3 or TRBV12-4 and TRBJ1-1; D may be TRBD1 (5 bases). V was cut by 5 bases and J by 10 bases, with 23 bases left in between. CDR3 length: 15 residues. This CDR3 reads CASSGGVSRPMGAFF. As DNA, the CDR3 is TGTGCCAGCAGTGGGGGGGTATCCCGGCCGATGGGAGCTTTCTTT.

The V and J genes are TRBV9 and TRBJ1-5; TRBD1 matches 8 bases. V shed 3 bases and J 3 bases; nucleotides not matched to a gene: 2. Germline V lookup: CDR1 SGDLS, CDR2 YYNGEE. This CDR3 contains 14 residues. CDR3 residues: CASSETGDNQPQHF. CDR3 coding DNA: TGTGCCAGCAGCGAGACAGGGGACAATCAGCCCCAGCATTTT.

V is TRBV7-9 and J is TRBJ2-3, with D possibly being TRBD1 or TRBD2 (5 bases each). There are 12 residues in the CDR3. Per the germline V gene, CDR1 is SEHNR and CDR2 is FQNEAQ (reference sequence). The ends were cut back, 5 bases at V and 5 bases at J, with 8 bases in the middle. Written as DNA, the CDR3 is TGTGCCAGCAGCGATGGGGGAGATACGCAGTATTTT. Its protein is CASSDGGDTQYF.

This clonotype was counted only a few times. The V gene is TRBV6-6, the J gene TRBJ1-2; D call uncertain. The CDR3 runs to 15 residues. Germline CDR1 is MNHNY and CDR2 is SVGAGI (reference sequence). The ends were cut back, 2 bases at V and 5 bases at J, with 15 bases in the middle. CDR3 loop: CASSYAELRDYGYTF. DNA for the CDR3: TGTGCCAGCAGTTACGCGGAATTGCGGGATTATGGCTACACCTTC.

The genes are TRBV7-9 and TRBJ1-6; no reliable D call. In germline, CDR1 is SEHNR, CDR2 FQNEAQ (reference sequence). The CDR3 sequence is 14 residues long. Trimming pared 1 base from V and 7 bases from J, leaving 8 bases between. DNA for the CDR3: TGTGCCAGCAGCTTAGAGGGCCAGAATTCACCCCTCCACTTT. It specifies CASSLEGQNSPLHF.

The chain joins TRBV4-3 to TRBJ2-5; 7 positions match TRBD2. V dropped 1 base and J dropped 1; count of bases not matched to a gene: 3. The germline V gene encodes CDR1 LGHNA and CDR2 YSLEER. The CDR3 runs 15 residues. DNA for the CDR3: TGCGCCAGCAGCCAAGGGCTAGCGGCCCAAGAGACCCAGTACTTC. Protein product: CASSQGLAAQETQYF.

This clonotype was seen once. The chain combines TRBV3-1 with TRBJ2-1, with 8 bases fitting TRBD1. Germline CDR1 is LGHDT and CDR2 is YNNKEL (reference sequence). V shed 6 bases and J 7 bases; nucleotides not matched to a gene: 11. This CDR3 region has 15 residues. CDR3 protein: CASSHRTGSSNEQFF. Here the CDR3 DNA reads TGTGCCAGCAGTCACCGGACAGGGTCAAGTAATGAGCAGTTCTTC.

Concerning this clonotype itself: An end of the junction does not agree with germline; a read error may underlie this. J is TRBJ2-7 and V is TRBV14; 8 nucleotides line up with TRBD2. The CDR3 runs to 13 residues. CDR1 is SGHDN and CDR2 is FVKESK in the germline V gene. As DNA, the CDR3 is TGTGCCAGCAGCCAAGCCCAAACTAGCGGCAAGGACTTC. Encoded protein: CASSQAQTSGKDF.

This clonotype was seen more than once but under ten times. In nucleotides, the CDR3 is TGTGCCAGCAGCCCGACGGGGGTAGGAAACACCATATATTTT. Translation: CASSPTGVGNTIYF. The rearrangement joins TRBV7-6 to TRBJ1-3; a weak D match, TRBD1 (5 bases). The CDR3 extends over 14 amino acids. V was clipped by 5 bases and J by 4 bases, with 12 bases between them. Germline V gives CDR1 SGHVS, CDR2 FNYEAQ.

V usage is TRBV29-1 and J usage is TRBJ1-2; 7 bases are a match to TRBD1. V shed 1 base, J shed 4 bases, and the junction held 6 bases outside the gene matches. This CDR3 contains 14 residues. Germline CDR1 SQVTM, CDR2 ANQGSEA. The CDR3 spells CSVEGGTELYGYTF. The CDR3 nucleotides are TGCAGCGTTGAAGGAGGGACAGAACTCTATGGCTACACCTTC.

Details on this clonotype: One end of the junction fails to match germline, which may point to a read error. V gene TRBV4-2 combines with J gene TRBJ2-1; D might be TRBD1 or TRBD2, each matching 5 bases. CDR3 length: 16 residues. From germline, CDR1 is LGHNA and CDR2 YNFKEQ. CDR3 region: CASSHEGSQSYDEQFF. The DNA for the CDR3 is TGTGCCAGCAGCCATGAGGGGAGTCAGTCCTACGATGAGCAGTTCTTC.

The rearrangement joins TRBV28 to TRBJ1-1; D remains ambiguous. CDR1 is MDHEN, CDR2 SYDVKM, per germline. Trimming took 6 bases from V and 4 from J, leaving 15 bases between them. The CDR3 runs to 14 residues. The CDR3 spells CASSGEINFTEAFF. CDR3 sequence (DNA): TGTGCCAGCAGCGGGGAGATAAACTTCACTGAAGCTTTCTTT.

V gene TRBV7-9 combines with J gene TRBJ1-1, with D perhaps matching TRBD1 (6 bases). Per germline, CDR1 SEHNR and CDR2 FQNEAQ (reference sequence). The CDR3 runs 13 residues. V shed 6 bases and J shed 4 bases, with 12 bases lying between them. DNA of the CDR3: TGTGCCAGCAGGGGGGCCGGGAGCACTGAAGCTTTCTTT. Protein product: CASRGAGSTEAFF.

The genes are TRBV7-2 and TRBJ1-1; D is possibly TRBD1 (5 bases). Trimming removed 1 base at V and 1 base at J, with 13 bases between. This CDR3 contains 16 residues. Germline V gene sequence: CDR1 SGHTA, CDR2 FQGNSA. CDR3 DNA: TGTGCCAGCAGCTTAGTGGGCAGGGCTACGAACACTGAAGCTTTCTTT. Translated: CASSLVGRATNTEAFF.

The chain has TRBV4-2 and TRBJ2-7; 7 bases match TRBD1. Losses at the gene ends were 7 bases for V and 5 bases for J; bases not matched to a gene: 17. Germline values: CDR1 LGHNA, CDR2 YNFKEQ. The CDR3 is 16 residues long. The CDR3 region has the DNA TGTGCCAGCACTACTCCCAGCCCGAGGGGGCGACACGAGCAGTACTTC. Protein sequence: CASTTPSPRGRHEQYF.

Only a few counts were recorded for this clonotype. The chain carries TRBV28 and TRBJ2-1; D possibly matches TRBD1 or TRBD2 (6 bases each). The J call is doubtful: the DNA matches TRBJ2-5 better. The germline V gene has CDR1 MDHEN and CDR2 SYDVKM. This CDR3 spans 15 amino acids. CDR3 in amino acids: CASSQQGGGQETQYF. In DNA form, the CDR3 reads TGTGCCAGCAGCCAACAGGGAGGAGGACAAGAGACCCAGTACTTC.

The chain combines TRBV4-3 with TRBJ1-4; TRBD1 matches at 8 bases. Trimming cost V 3 bases and J 8 bases; bases outside gene matches: 8. The CDR3 loop spans 15 amino acids. Germline loops: CDR1 LGHNA, CDR2 YSLEER. The CDR3 region is CASSQDREVYEKLFF. CDR3 DNA sequence: TGCGCCAGCAGCCAGGACAGGGAGGTCTACGAAAAACTGTTTTTT.

This chain connects TRBV20-1 to TRBJ2-5; tentative D call: TRBD2 (6 bases). Near its end, the DNA agrees better with TRBJ2-7, so the J call may be wrong. The CDR3 is made up of 16 amino acids. Germline V gene data show CDR1 as DFQATT and CDR2 as SNEGSKA (reference sequence). The CDR3: CSARGVAGPSSYEQYF. The CDR3 DNA follows: TGCAGTGCTAGGGGGGTGGCGGGGCCGAGCTCCTACGAGCAGTACTTC.

The chain combines TRBV5-1 with TRBJ2-7; the match to TRBD1 covers 12 bases. The J segment lost 7 bases and the V segment lost 4 bases, leaving 6 bases of the junction unmatched. The CDR3 is 14 amino acids. Looked up from germline, CDR1 is SGHRS and CDR2 is YFSETQ. The DNA of the CDR3 is TGCGCCAGCAGCGGGACAGGGGGCATAGGGGAGCAGTACTTC. Translated, it gives CASSGTGGIGEQYF.

The rearrangement joins TRBV3-1 to TRBJ1-1; TRBD1 agrees at 8 bases. CDR3 size: 16 residues. With 1 base clipped from V and 6 bases from J, the junction kept 10 bases outside the gene matches. Germline V CDR1 and CDR2: LGHDT, YNNKEL (reference sequence). The chain's CDR3 is CASSQGHPGGLPEAFF. CDR3 DNA: TGTGCCAGCAGCCAAGGGCACCCAGGGGGCCTCCCTGAAGCTTTCTTT.

This chain uses TRBV4-2 with TRBJ2-5; D might be TRBD2 (6 bases). The J call may be faulty, since TRBJ2-1 better matches the DNA end. CDR3 length: 14 amino acids. Germline-derived CDR1 and CDR2 are LGHNA and YNFKEQ. The CDR3 DNA follows: TGTGCCAGCAGTCCAGAGCCAGGGAGGCGAGAGCAGTTCTTC. Its protein is CASSPEPGRREQFF.